The entry below gives a single TCR beta chain sequence along with its context. This sample was taken from a study of blood T cell repertoires in COVID-19. Study-wide background: COVID-19 samples from acute and convalescent phases originated in the United States, Italy and Spain. T cells, B-cell-depleted T cells, or PBMCs provided the cDNA or gDNA that served as material.

Per the study methods: Reference gene primer amplification yielded estimated nucleated cell counts. Clones were sequenced by immunoSEQ multiplex PCR, and TCRdb holds only the in-frame ones, with some missing. The V and J calls and clone size come from that table; D and trimming were worked out from the DNA. The sample lists 85,000 to 130,000 clones, 75% to 85% seen once, with about 5% in the top ten. This CDR3 comprises 15 residues. After removal of 0 bases from V and 6 bases from J, the junction contained 7 bases not matched to a gene. Germline V gives CDR1 SGHDT, CDR2 YYEEEE. The material sequenced was peripheral blood. V is TRBV5-6 and J is TRBJ2-3; 7 bases agree with TRBD1. This TCR came from a man in his 60s with acute or convalescent COVID-19. The CDR3 coding sequence is TGTGCCAGCAGCTTGGATCGAGGGGGCGGGGATACGCAGTATTTT. Translation gives CASSLDRGGGDTQYF.